A single sample is the source of the 8 T cell receptor beta chains below, sequenced in a study of T-cell reconstitution after alpha-beta-depleted transplantation in children. Using unique molecular identifiers, the investigators prepared the TCRbeta library. TCRdb ran MiXCR on the PCR reads and lists one entry per CDR3 protein. The repertoire holds hundreds of thousands of distinct CDR3 sequences, with roughly 7.7% as singletons. The specimen comprised PBMCs, mostly from graft donor cells, sampled 180 days after TCRalphabeta/CD19-depleted stem cell transplant. All receptors come from a male patient younger than 18 who had a stem cell transplant for acute lymphoblastic leukemia, so the T cells may come from the graft donor.

This clonotype was observed a few times. The gene calls are TRBV29-1 and TRBJ2-7; no clear D gene. V was shortened by 1 base and J by 5 bases, with 12 bases between the two germline ends. There are 13 residues in the CDR3. CDR1 is SQVTM, CDR2 ANQGSEA, per germline. CDR3: CSVEGGSGHEQYF. The DNA of the CDR3 is TGCAGCGTTGAAGGTGGGTCAGGCCACGAGCAGTACTTC.

This clonotype was seen many times. The CDR3 here is CASPRGTEAFF. Written as DNA, the CDR3 is TGTGCCAGCCCGAGAGGCACTGAAGCTTTCTTT. V gene TRBV27 combines with J gene TRBJ1-1; D is unclear. Per the germline V gene, CDR1 is MNHEY and CDR2 is SMNVEV (reference sequence). The CDR3 extends over 11 amino acids. Trimming stripped 8 bases from V and 4 bases from J, with 8 bases between.

In this sample, this clonotype turned up many times. V is TRBV5-1 and J is TRBJ2-2; 8 bases fit TRBD1. V was pared by 0 bases and J by 15 bases, with 4 bases of the junction left unmatched. CDR3 size: 12 residues. CDR1 and CDR2 (germline): SGHRS, YFSETQ. CDR3 sequence: CASSLEQGEMFF. The DNA for the CDR3 is TGCGCCAGCAGCTTGGAACAGGGGGAAATGTTTTTT.

This clonotype came up many times. V usage is TRBV7-6 and J usage is TRBJ2-1, with 8 bases that match TRBD2. CDR3 length equals 17 residues. J was trimmed by 2 bases and V by 0 bases; bases with no gene match: 6. CDR1 SGHVS and CDR2 FNYEAQ come from the germline V gene. The CDR3 coding sequence is TGTGCCAGCAGCTTAGCCCCGGAGCGGGGGACCTACAATGAGCAGTTCTTC. Translating it yields CASSLAPERGTYNEQFF.

This clonotype was seen at least ten times. V is TRBV25-1 and J is TRBJ1-1; D gene ambiguous. This CDR3 has 11 residues. The ends were cut back, 3 bases at V and 10 bases at J, with 9 bases in the middle. Germline V CDR1 and CDR2: MGHDK, SYGVNS. The CDR3 spells CASSEGLRAFF. The CDR3 coding sequence is TGTGCCAGCAGTGAGGGTCTCCGAGCTTTCTTT.

This clonotype showed up many times. The rearrangement joins TRBV12-3 or TRBV12-4 to TRBJ2-7, with TRBD2 identical over 12 bases. CDR3 length: 16 residues. V was clipped by 2 bases and J by 7 bases; unmatched bases: 9. CDR3: CASSLISGLAGREQYF. Written as DNA, the CDR3 is TGTGCCAGCAGTTTAATCAGCGGACTAGCGGGGAGGGAGCAGTACTTC.

The chain is built from TRBV4-1 and TRBJ1-1, with 9 bases lining up with TRBD1. This CDR3 contains 12 residues. The V gene end was trimmed by 6 bases and the J gene end by 8 bases; junction bases not matched to a gene: 4. Per the germline V gene, CDR1 is MGHRA and CDR2 is YSYEKL. The DNA of the CDR3 is TGCGCCAGCAGGCGGGGGACAGGGGAAGCTTTCTTT. It specifies CASRRGTGEAFF.

This clonotype was seen ten or more times. V usage is TRBV6-1 and J usage is TRBJ1-5, with 7 bases that match TRBD1. This CDR3 is 15 amino acids long. With 7 bases clipped from V and 1 base from J, the junction kept 7 bases outside the gene matches. Germline V gene data show CDR1 as MNHNS and CDR2 as SASEGT. CDR3 loop: CASKTGFTSNQPQHF. In DNA, the CDR3 is TGTGCCAGCAAGACAGGGTTTACCAGCAATCAGCCCCAGCATTTT.